The following is a T cell receptor beta chain sequence with its context. The record originates from a study of blood T cell repertoires in COVID-19. For the study at large: Sites across the United States, Italy and Spain contributed samples from acute and convalescent COVID-19. T cells, B-cell-depleted T cells, or PBMCs supplied cDNA or gDNA.

CDR3 length equals 16 residues. V lost 10 bases to trimming and J lost 0 bases, with 21 bases between them. Germline V gives CDR1 MNHEY, CDR2 SMNVEV (reference sequence). As processed by the authors: The assay estimated nucleated cells by amplifying reference gene primers. This table comes from immunoSEQ multiplex PCR, and its TCRdb copy is limited to in-frame clones, with some not included. Clone size and V and J calls were adopted from that table, with D and trimming inferred from the DNA. In the table there are about 200,000 clones, 78% of which are singletons. Sequencing was performed on peripheral blood. This receptor was identified in a woman aged 80 or over with active or convalescent COVID-19. V gene TRBV27 combines with J gene TRBJ1-1; a possible D gene is TRBD1 (5 bases). The CDR3 nucleotides are TGTGCCACCTTACCCCCGGCAGGGAGGGTGAACACTGAAGCTTTCTTT. Residues: CATLPPAGRVNTEAFF.